This TCR beta chain was captured in a study of blood T cell repertoires in COVID-19. Study in general: Donors in the United States, Italy and Spain gave samples during acute or convalescent COVID-19. The cDNA or gDNA used as material had been derived from T cells, B-cell-depleted T cells, or PBMCs.

As originally analysed: The authors estimated nucleated cell counts from reference gene primer amplification. Clones were sequenced by immunoSEQ multiplex PCR, and TCRdb holds only the in-frame ones, with some missing. V and J calls plus clone size are reproduced from that table; the DNA served to infer D and trimming. The sample contains 160,000 or so clones, 70% to 90% of which appear only once. Trimming left V 6 bases short and J 4 bases short, with 12 bases between. CDR3 size: 13 residues. The germline V gene has CDR1 WSHSY and CDR2 SAAADI. The sequenced sample was peripheral blood. The chain is built from TRBV10-2 and TRBJ1-1, with D perhaps TRBD1 (6 bases). This TCR was sampled from a man aged 35 to 55 with acute or convalescent COVID-19. The CDR3 DNA follows: TGCGCCAGCAGCACAGGGAGATCCACTGAAGCTTTCTTT. Translation: CASSTGRSTEAFF.